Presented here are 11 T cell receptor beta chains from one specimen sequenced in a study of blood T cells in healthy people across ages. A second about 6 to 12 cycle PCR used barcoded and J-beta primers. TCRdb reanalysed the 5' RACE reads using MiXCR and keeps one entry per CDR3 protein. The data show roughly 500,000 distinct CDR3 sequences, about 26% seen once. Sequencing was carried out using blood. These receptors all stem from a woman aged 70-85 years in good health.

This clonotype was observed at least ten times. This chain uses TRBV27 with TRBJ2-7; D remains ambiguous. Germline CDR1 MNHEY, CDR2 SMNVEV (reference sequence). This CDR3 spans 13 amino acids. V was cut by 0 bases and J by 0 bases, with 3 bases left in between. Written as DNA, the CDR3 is TGTGCCAGCAGTTTATCGCGCTCCTACGAGCAGTACTTC. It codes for CASSLSRSYEQYF.

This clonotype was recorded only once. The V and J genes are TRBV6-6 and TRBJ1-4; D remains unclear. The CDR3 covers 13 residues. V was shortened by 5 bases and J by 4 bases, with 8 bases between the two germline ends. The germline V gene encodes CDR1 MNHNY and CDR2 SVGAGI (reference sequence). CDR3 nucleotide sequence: TGTGCCAGCAGTCCGGGAGTTAATGAAAAACTGTTTTTT. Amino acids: CASSPGVNEKLFF.

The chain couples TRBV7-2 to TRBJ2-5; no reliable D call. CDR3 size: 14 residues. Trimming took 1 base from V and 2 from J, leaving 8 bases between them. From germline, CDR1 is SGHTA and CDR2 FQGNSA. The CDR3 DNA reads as TGTGCCAGCAGCTTAGAGTTCGGACAAGAGACCCAGTACTTC. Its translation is CASSLEFGQETQYF. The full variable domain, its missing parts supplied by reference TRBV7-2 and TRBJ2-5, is GAGVSQSPSNKVTEKGKDVELRCDPISGHTALYWYRQSLGQGLEFLIYFQGNSAPDKSGLPSDRFSAERTGGSVSTLTIQRTQQEDSAVYLCASSLEFGQETQYFGPGTRLLVL.

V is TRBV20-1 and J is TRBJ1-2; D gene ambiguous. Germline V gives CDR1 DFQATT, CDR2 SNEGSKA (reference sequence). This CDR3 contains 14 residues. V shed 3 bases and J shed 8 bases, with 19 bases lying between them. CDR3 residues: CSARSREGSGGYTF. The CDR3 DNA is TGCAGTGCTAGGAGCCGGGAGGGTTCGGGAGGCTACACCTTC.

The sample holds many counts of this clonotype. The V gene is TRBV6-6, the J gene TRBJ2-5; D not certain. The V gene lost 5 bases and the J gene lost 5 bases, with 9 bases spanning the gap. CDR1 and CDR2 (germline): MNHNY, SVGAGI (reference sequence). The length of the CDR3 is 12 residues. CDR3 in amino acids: CASSQPGETQYF. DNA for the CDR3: TGTGCCAGCAGTCAGCCCGGGGAGACCCAGTACTTC.

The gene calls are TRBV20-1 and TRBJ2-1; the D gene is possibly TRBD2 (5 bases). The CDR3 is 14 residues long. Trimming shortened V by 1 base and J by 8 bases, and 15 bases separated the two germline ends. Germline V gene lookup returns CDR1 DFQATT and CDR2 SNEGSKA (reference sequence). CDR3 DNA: TGCAGTGCTAGAGGGACTCCACCAGCACATGAGCAGTTCTTC. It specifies CSARGTPPAHEQFF.

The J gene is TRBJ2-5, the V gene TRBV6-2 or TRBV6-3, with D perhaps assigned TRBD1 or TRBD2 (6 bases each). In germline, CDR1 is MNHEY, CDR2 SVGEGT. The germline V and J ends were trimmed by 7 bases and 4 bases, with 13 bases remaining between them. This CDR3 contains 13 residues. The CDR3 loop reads CASKLGGPETQYF. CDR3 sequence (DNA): TGTGCCAGCAAACTGGGGGGCCCAGAGACCCAGTACTTC.

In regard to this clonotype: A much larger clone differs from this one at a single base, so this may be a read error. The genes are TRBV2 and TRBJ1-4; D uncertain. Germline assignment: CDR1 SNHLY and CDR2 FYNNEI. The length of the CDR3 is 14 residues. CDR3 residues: CASSALQEWEKLSF. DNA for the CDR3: TGTGCCAGCAGTGCTCTGCAGGAATGGGAAAAACTGTCTTTT. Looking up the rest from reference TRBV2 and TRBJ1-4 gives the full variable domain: EPEVTQTPSHQVTQMGQEVILRCVPISNHLYFYWYRQILGQKVEFLVSFYNNEISEKSEIFDDQFSVERPDGSNFTLKIRSTKLEDSAMYFCASSALQEWEKLSFGSGTQLSVL.

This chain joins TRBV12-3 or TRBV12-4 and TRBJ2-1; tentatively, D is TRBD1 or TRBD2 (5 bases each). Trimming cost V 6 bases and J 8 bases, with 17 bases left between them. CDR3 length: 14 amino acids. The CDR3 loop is CASSPGWGIYEQFF. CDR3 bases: TGTGCCAGCAGCCCGGGGTGGGGGATCTATGAGCAGTTCTTC.

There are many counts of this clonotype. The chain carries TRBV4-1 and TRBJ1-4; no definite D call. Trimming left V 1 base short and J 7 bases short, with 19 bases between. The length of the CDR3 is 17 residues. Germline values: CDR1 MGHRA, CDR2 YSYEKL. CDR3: CASSQVTRRLDGEKLFF. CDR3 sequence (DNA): TGCGCCAGCAGCCAAGTAACTCGGCGACTTGATGGTGAAAAACTGTTTTTT.

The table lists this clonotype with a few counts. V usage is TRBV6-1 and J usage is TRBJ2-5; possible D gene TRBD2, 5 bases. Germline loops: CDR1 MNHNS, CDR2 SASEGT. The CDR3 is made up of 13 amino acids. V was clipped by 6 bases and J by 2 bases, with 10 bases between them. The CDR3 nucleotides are TGTGCCAGCAGGCGGGTTGCTCAAGAGACCCAGTACTTC. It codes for CASRRVAQETQYF.